The rows below give T cell receptor beta chains drawn from one sample of a study of blood T cells in healthy people across ages. In TCRdb, the 5' RACE reads were re-called with MiXCR into one record per CDR3 protein. Of about 1.4 million distinct CDR3 sequences detected, approximately 59% appear once; the ten largest clones hold roughly 6.3%. Source material: blood. The source is a man aged 18 to 30 in good health. CDR3s include the opening cysteine and the closing phenylalanine or tryptophan. The D gene is left open where the match is weak. Size tells how often a clone was seen (once, few, many) or the class of an expanded clone, and some rows leave it out.

D gene	J gene	V gene	clone size	CDR3 protein	CDR3 DNA
.	TRBJ2-1	TRBV12-3/TRBV12-4	.	CASSLSDAGQFF	TGTGCCAGCAGTCTTTCGGACGCCGGCCAGTTCTTC
.	TRBJ2-1	TRBV5-1	.	CASSLVVGSEQFF	TGCGCCAGCAGCTTAGTCGTCGGGAGTGAGCAGTTCTTC
TRBD1	TRBJ1-2	TRBV20-1	once	CSAVDRVAGYTF	TGCAGTGCTGTAGACAGGGTCGCTGGCTACACCTTC
.	TRBJ1-4	TRBV6-2/TRBV6-3	.	CASSFQTASPDEKLFF	TGTGCCAGCAGTTTCCAAACAGCCTCCCCTGATGAAAAACTGTTTTTT
.	TRBJ1-6	TRBV6-2/TRBV6-3	few	CASSYLGNSPLHF	TGTGCCAGCAGTTACTTGGGGAATTCACCCCTCCACTTT
.	TRBJ2-1	TRBV11-1	.	CASSLTMQMYDEQFF	TGTGCCAGCAGCTTAACCATGCAAATGTATGATGAGCAGTTCTTC
.	TRBJ2-7	TRBV29-1	.	CSVETWGEAEQYF	TGCAGCGTTGAAACCTGGGGCGAGGCCGAGCAGTACTTC
.	TRBJ2-1	TRBV20-1	few	CSAHTTYNEQFF	TGCAGTGCCCATACGACCTACAATGAGCAGTTCTTC
.	TRBJ1-1	TRBV27	.	CASSLGAQGRWDTEAFF	TGTGCCAGCAGTTTAGGGGCACAGGGCAGATGGGACACTGAAGCTTTCTTT
TRBD2	TRBJ2-7	TRBV27	.	CASTSGTSLNEQYF	TGTGCCAGCACCTCCGGGACTAGCCTCAATGAGCAGTACTTC
.	TRBJ1-3	TRBV7-6	.	CASSLASGRPGNTIYF	TGTGCCAGCAGCTTAGCTTCGGGCCGCCCTGGAAACACCATATATTTT
.	TRBJ1-4	TRBV2	few	CASSSKGRNVHEKLFF	TGTGCCAGCAGTTCCAAGGGTCGAAATGTTCATGAAAAACTGTTTTTT
TRBD1	TRBJ2-3	TRBV29-1	few	CSARPGTGLGDTQYF	TGCAGCGCGCGCCCCGGGACAGGACTCGGGGATACGCAGTATTTT
.	TRBJ2-6	TRBV10-2	.	CASSGRGAGANVLTF	TGCGCCAGCAGTGGGAGGGGAGCCGGGGCCAACGTCCTGACTTTC
TRBD2	TRBJ2-3	TRBV9	once	CASSARVGGAADTQYF	TGTGCCAGCAGCGCTCGAGTCGGGGGGGCCGCAGATACGCAGTATTTT
TRBD1	TRBJ2-7	TRBV20-1	few	CSARHDRAYEQYF	TGCAGTGCTAGACACGACAGGGCCTACGAGCAGTACTTC
TRBD2	TRBJ2-5	TRBV7-9	.	CASSLAIGRLAGYRQETQYF	TGTGCCAGCAGCTTAGCGATTGGGCGACTAGCGGGGTATCGCCAAGAGACCCAGTACTTC
TRBD1	TRBJ2-7	TRBV29-1	.	CSVWDRSCEQYF	TGCAGCGTTTGGGACAGGAGCTGCGAGCAGTACTTC
.	TRBJ2-5	TRBV29-1	.	CSVEQQETQYF	TGCAGCGTTGAACAGCAAGAGACCCAGTACTTC
.	TRBJ2-1	TRBV7-2	.	CASSELGLYNNEQFF	TGTGCCAGCAGCGAACTGGGGCTGTATAACAATGAGCAGTTCTTC
TRBD1	TRBJ1-2	TRBV29-1	.	CSVQGEDYGYTF	TGCAGCGTTCAGGGGGAGGACTATGGCTACACCTTC
TRBD1	TRBJ1-1	TRBV4-1	few	CASSQGQGVATEAFF	TGCGCCAGCAGTCAGGGACAGGGAGTGGCCACTGAAGCTTTCTTT
TRBD2	TRBJ2-7	TRBV27	few	CASSPLILAGGSYEQYF	TGTGCCAGCAGCCCCCTAATTTTAGCGGGAGGCTCCTACGAGCAGTACTTC
.	TRBJ2-1	TRBV12-3/TRBV12-4	once	CASSFVFDNEQFF	TGTGCCAGCAGTTTCGTGTTTGACAATGAGCAGTTCTTC
.	TRBJ1-6	TRBV9	few	CDLDRNSPLHF	TGTGATCTCGACAGAAATTCACCCCTCCACTTT
.	TRBJ2-5	TRBV20-1	.	CSAEDTGNQETQYF	TGCAGTGCCGAGGACACAGGAAACCAAGAGACCCAGTACTTC
.	TRBJ2-1	TRBV20-1	.	CSASGLGDNEQFF	TGCAGTGCTAGCGGGCTAGGCGACAATGAGCAGTTCTTC
TRBD1	TRBJ1-5	TRBV2	.	CATTGGSQPQHF	TGTGCCACGACAGGGGGTTCTCAGCCCCAGCATTTT
TRBD1	TRBJ1-2	TRBV28	.	CASRLADRVRGYTF	TGTGCCAGCAGGCTAGCGGACAGGGTGCGTGGCTACACCTTC
TRBD1	TRBJ2-7	TRBV6-5	.	CASSYGRQGYEQYF	TGTGCCAGCAGTTACGGAAGACAGGGCTACGAGCAGTACTTC
.	TRBJ2-7	TRBV18	.	CASSPNSQATYEQYF	TGTGCCAGCTCACCGAATAGCCAGGCCACCTACGAGCAGTACTTC
.	TRBJ2-7	TRBV5-1	.	CASTDSGPSPSEQYF	TGCGCCAGCACCGATTCGGGCCCCAGCCCCTCCGAGCAGTACTTC
.	TRBJ2-7	TRBV7-9	.	CASGLTGFYEQYF	TGTGCCAGCGGGCTAACAGGGTTCTACGAGCAGTACTTC
.	TRBJ2-3	TRBV5-1	.	CASSLYLLADTQYF	TGCGCCAGCAGCTTGTATTTACTAGCAGATACGCAGTATTTT
TRBD2	TRBJ2-5	TRBV27	.	CASSFSGGAQETQYF	TGTGCCAGCAGTTTTAGCGGGGGGGCACAAGAGACCCAGTACTTC
TRBD2	TRBJ2-1	TRBV27	few	CASGSGRQEQFF	TGTGCCAGCGGTAGCGGGAGACAAGAGCAGTTCTTC
TRBD1	TRBJ2-3	TRBV29-1	.	CSVSGTGILSADTQYF	TGCAGCGTGTCCGGGACAGGGATTTTAAGTGCAGATACGCAGTATTTT
TRBD1	TRBJ2-3	TRBV7-9	.	CASSSRDRGSDTQYF	TGTGCCAGCAGTTCCCGGGACAGGGGATCAGATACGCAGTATTTT
.	TRBJ1-1	TRBV13	.	CASCTWGATVEAFF	TGTGCGTCGTGTACTTGGGGGGCGACTGTTGAAGCTTTCTTT
TRBD2	TRBJ2-5	TRBV3-1	.	CASSQRGRGEQETQYF	TGTGCCAGCAGCCAACGGGGGCGGGGGGAACAAGAGACCCAGTACTTC
TRBD1	TRBJ2-1	TRBV27	.	CASTLTGNSYNEQFF	TGTGCCAGCACCCTGACAGGGAACTCCTACAATGAGCAGTTCTTC
.	TRBJ2-7	TRBV29-1	.	CSVVTRLYEQYF	TGCAGCGTTGTTACGAGACTCTACGAGCAGTACTTC
.	TRBJ2-5	TRBV10-3	.	CAISPGPQETQYF	TGTGCCATCAGCCCCGGTCCCCAAGAGACCCAGTACTTC
.	TRBJ2-7	TRBV21-1	few	CASTCLYEQYF	TGTGCCAGCACTTGTCTCTACGAGCAGTACTTC
TRBD1	TRBJ2-7	TRBV10-3	few	CAISENRGWEQYF	TGTGCCATCAGTGAAAACAGGGGTTGGGAGCAGTACTTC
TRBD1	TRBJ2-6	TRBV5-1	few	CASSVTGGASGANVLTF	TGCGCCAGCAGTGTGACAGGGGGCGCTTCTGGGGCCAACGTCCTGACTTTC
.	TRBJ2-5	TRBV7-9	few	CASSLIGAIETQYF	TGTGCCAGCAGCCTCATTGGGGCTATTGAGACCCAGTACTTC
TRBD1	TRBJ1-4	TRBV5-1	.	CASSPTDRETRKLFF	TGCGCCAGCAGCCCGACGGACAGGGAGACTCGAAAACTGTTTTTT
TRBD2	TRBJ2-7	TRBV14	.	CASSLGLEAAEQYF	TGTGCCAGCAGCCTTGGACTAGAGGCCGCCGAGCAGTACTTC
TRBD1	TRBJ1-2	TRBV6-5	.	CASSLTRDRGLQGYTF	TGTGCCAGCAGTCTCACTAGGGACAGGGGGCTTCAGGGCTACACCTTC
.	TRBJ1-2	TRBV12-3/TRBV12-4	.	CASSRGAPDLYGCTF	TGTGCCAGCAGCCGGGGGGCCCCAGACCTGTATGGCTGCACCTTC
.	TRBJ2-3	TRBV20-1	.	CSATGGGTHTDTQYF	TGCAGTGCTACGGGGGGCGGGACACACACAGATACGCAGTATTTT
.	TRBJ1-2	TRBV7-9	.	CASSFAREVGYGYTF	TGTGCCAGCAGTTTTGCCAGGGAGGTGGGCTATGGCTACACCTTC
TRBD2	TRBJ2-7	TRBV20-1	.	CSARDGSSGGYEQYF	TGCAGTGCTAGAGATGGGAGTAGCGGGGGGTACGAGCAGTACTTC
TRBD1	TRBJ1-2	TRBV12-3/TRBV12-4	once	CASSLAQTGYYGYTF	TGTGCCAGCAGTTTAGCCCAGACAGGGTACTATGGCTACACCTTC
.	TRBJ2-7	TRBV12-5	.	CASGIAGEQYF	TGTGCTAGTGGGATCGCGGGCGAGCAGTACTTC
.	TRBJ1-5	TRBV2	.	CASSKSRVSNQPQHF	TGTGCCAGCAGCAAGAGCCGGGTTAGCAATCAGCCCCAGCATTTT
TRBD1	TRBJ2-5	TRBV20-1	few	CSASGRDRAQETQYF	TGCAGTGCTAGCGGCCGGGACAGAGCCCAAGAGACCCAGTACTTC
TRBD1	TRBJ2-3	TRBV20-1	few	CSAIRDSRGVTQYF	TGCAGTGCTATCCGGGACAGCAGGGGAGTTACGCAGTATTTT